The present entry profiles one TCR beta chain with its context. This clone's antigen is unknown. This may stem from a read error, because a much larger clone lies one nucleotide away. V is shortened by 5 bases, J by 5 bases, and the region joining them spans 4 bases. The CDR3 runs 11 residues from the cysteine to the phenylalanine. CDR3 DNA only is kept here, 33 bases in frame from base 1. In the germline V gene, CDR1 corresponds to SGHNT and CDR2 to YENEEA. Using the deep immunoSEQ assay, multiplex PCR amplified TCR CDR3 regions from genomic DNA. Extracted genomic DNA from each cell subset was distributed evenly across all wells of several immunoSEQ 96-well plates, and each plate was treated as a replicate. For sorted subsets, each replicate PCR was loaded with about 0.2 ug genomic DNA, equivalent to about 30,000 T cell genomes. The purified libraries were quantified using a Qubit 3.0 fluorometer, sized with a Bioanalyzer 2100, and then quantified again using the KAPA Library Quantification kit. Every immunoSEQ 96-well plate was sequenced on a dedicated single-read 150-cycle Illumina NextSeq 550 flow cell. In the paper's pipeline: Because only junctional sequences without quality scores were contained in the immunoSEQ output, filtering matching that applied to full-length reads could not be performed. To assign V/J genes and CDR3, sequences were annotated against IMGT germline references using PyIR, a Python wrapper for IgBLAST v1.9. Reads with weak V/J assignments (E-value above 1e-6), missing CDR3, stop codons, out-of-frame junctions, or ambiguous translated residues were removed. V3J clonotypes were defined by identical inferred V gene, J gene, and CDR3 amino acid sequence. To compute the percentage overlap between repertoires, the number of shared unique clonotypes was divided by the size of the smaller repertoire. RTK rarefaction, the Chao1 estimator, and Recon v2.1 estimates of unobserved clonotypes were used to assess repertoire richness. For all TCRbeta clonotypes obtained by the gDNA method from a few donors, generation probabilities were computed with OLGA. TCRdb took this table from immuneACCESS and kept in-frame rearrangements with V and J called. Such tables lack part of the clones; where checked against another copy, unresolved V genes explain under half of the gap, and the rest is unexplained. V, J and clone size derive from that table, while D and trimming were established from the DNA sequence. The sample table lists 300,000 to 400,000 clones, around four fifths of them with a count of one. The ten largest clonotypes hold more than 9% of the sample.

This sample is part of a study of shared clonotypes between healthy human individuals (TCRdb year 2020). Background for the entire study: Three men and a couple of women, aged 18 to 49 years, made up the cohort. Leukapheresis yielded between about 0.9 and 10 billion PBMCs per donor. For each donor, three plates each were used for CD4 naive and CD4 memory, two plates were used for CD8 naive, and one plate was used for CD8 memory. Blood TCR repertoires of roughly five healthy adults were deeply sequenced to estimate repertoire size and the extent of clonotype sharing between individuals. To increase sequencing depth and limit assay-specific biases, different laboratories used diverse techniques to prepare libraries and sequence TCR repertoires.

The donors were healthy, HIV-negative adults with no recently reported acute infections or vaccinations. Every donor was a Caucasian adult residing in Nashville, Tennessee, USA. CD4+ T cells were enriched by magnetic negative selection, after which naive cells were positively selected on CD45RA and the negative fraction was taken as the memory subset. After blood collection by leukapheresis, PBMCs were isolated using Ficoll-Histopaque density gradient centrifugation and then cryopreserved in the vapor phase of liquid nitrogen. Analytical flow cytometry was used to check the purity and quantity of each magnetically sorted T cell population. From each sorted fraction, genomic DNA was isolated and quantified by UV absorbance on a Nanodrop 2000c. Overall study results and their limits: Approximately 5% of naive CD4, 3.5% of naive CD8, approximately 2.2% of memory CD4, and 0.4% of memory CD8 clonotypes were shared across a few donors. The genetic and exposure-history diversity represented was limited by the small number of donors. Naive subsets generally had larger estimated clonotype richness than memory subsets did. Higher generation probabilities were observed for clonotypes shared by all four sorted-subset donors than for non-shared clonotypes. Even with the large sequencing depth, rarefaction of the sorted-subset datasets indicated that sequencing was incomplete. Sampling was restricted to blood, and TCR repertoires in tissue are likely to differ from TCR repertoires in blood. Pairwise subsampling led to the expectation that sequencing depth would affect the degree of clonotype sharing among donors.

The chain is assembled from TRBV11-3 and TRBJ2-1, with the D segment identity uncertain. The receptor comes from a man younger than 40 in good health. Sequences were obtained from memory CD4+ T cells sorted from blood. According to the study, the label for this sample's cell subset or site signals: CD45RA-negative fraction. The DNA is as follows: TGTGCCAGCAGCCGGAACAATGAGCAGTTCTTC. Its protein product is CASSRNNEQFF.